A selection of T cell receptor beta chains follows, all from one sample in a study of human versus mouse CDR3 diversity and MHC coevolution. Produced via immunoSEQ multiplex PCR; TCRdb's table is partial and in-frame only. The sample yields 60,000 or so clones, around 94% seen once. Source material: naive CD4+ T cells from blood. These receptors originate from a person in their sixties in good health. CDR3s include the opening cysteine and the closing phenylalanine or tryptophan. D genes are given only for firm matches. Where a row states a size, it is once, few, many or the class of an expanded clone; other rows omit it.

>TRBJ2-1|TRBD1|NA|TRBV5-1
CASSLGQTGGNEQFF
TGCGCCAGCAGCTTGGGGCAGACAGGGGGCAATGAGCAGTTCTTC
>TRBJ2-1|TRBD1|NA|TRBV6-5
CASSLDREEYNEQFF
TGTGCCAGCAGTCTCGACAGGGAAGAATACAATGAGCAGTTCTTC
>TRBJ2-5|NA|NA|TRBV18
CASSPLAQGGSETQYF
TGTGCCAGCTCACCACTGGCTCAGGGAGGTTCGGAGACCCAGTACTTC
>TRBJ1-1|NA|NA|TRBV19
CASSNRPQTNTEAFF
TGTGCCAGTAGTAACCGTCCCCAGACTAACACTGAAGCTTTCTTT
>TRBJ2-2|NA|NA|TRBV7-9
CASSFRGNTGELFF
TGTGCCAGCAGCTTCCGGGGGAACACCGGGGAGCTGTTTTTT
>TRBJ2-1|TRBD1|NA|TRBV6-1
CASGTGQGTYNEQFF
TGTGCCAGCGGAACGGGACAGGGAACCTACAATGAGCAGTTCTTC
>TRBJ1-5|TRBD1|NA|TRBV6-1
CASSEDGQGGQPQHF
TGTGCCAGCAGTGAAGATGGACAGGGCGGTCAGCCCCAGCATTTT
>TRBJ2-1|NA|NA|TRBV29-1
CSVWGSGAYNEQFF
TGCAGCGTCTGGGGGTCAGGGGCATACAATGAGCAGTTCTTC
>TRBJ1-1|NA|NA|TRBV6-5
CASSLGRGLNTEAFF
TGTGCCAGCAGTTTAGGGAGGGGGTTGAACACTGAAGCTTTCTTT
>TRBJ2-1|NA|NA|TRBV10-3
CAISESNASPNEQFF
TGTGCCATCAGTGAGTCGAACGCTAGCCCAAATGAGCAGTTCTTC
>TRBJ1-4|NA|NA|TRBV6-1
CATRGWQANEKLFF
TGTGCCACCCGAGGGTGGCAGGCTAATGAAAAACTGTTTTTT
>TRBJ2-7|TRBD1|NA|TRBV30
CAWSGRTGKGGEQYF
TGTGCCTGGAGTGGACGGACAGGGAAGGGCGGCGAGCAGTACTTC
>TRBJ1-2|NA|NA|TRBV18
CASSPSGGQGDYGYTF
TGTGCCAGCTCACCTTCTGGCGGTCAGGGCGACTATGGCTACACCTTC
>TRBJ2-7|NA|NA|TRBV6-5
CASSYRGEGSYEQYF
TGTGCCAGCAGTTACAGGGGGGAGGGGTCCTACGAGCAGTACTTC
>TRBJ2-7|NA|NA|TRBV27
CASSKSTAGGEQYF
TGTGCCAGCAGTAAATCGACAGCCGGGGGCGAGCAGTACTTC
>TRBJ2-7|TRBD1|few|TRBV11-3
CASSQTRTGAEQYF
TGTGCCAGCAGCCAGACACGGACAGGGGCCGAGCAGTACTTC
>TRBJ2-5|TRBD1|NA|TRBV18
CASSTGTGPPQETQYF
TGTGCCAGCTCAACCGGGACAGGGCCACCCCAAGAGACCCAGTACTTC
>TRBJ1-2|NA|NA|TRBV6-1
CASSEGGLRGYGYTF
TGTGCCAGCAGTGAAGGGGGGCTGCGTGGGTATGGCTACACCTTC
>TRBJ2-2|NA|NA|TRBV5-1
CASSLGGQNTGELFF
TGCGCCAGCAGCTTGGGGGGGCAGAACACCGGGGAGCTGTTTTTT
>TRBJ1-2|TRBD1|NA|TRBV6-5
CASTTEGAWTF
TGTGCCAGCACCACTGAGGGGGCATGGACCTTC
>TRBJ2-7|TRBD1|NA|TRBV10-3
CAIAGQVLSYEQYF
TGTGCCATCGCGGGACAGGTCCTCTCCTACGAGCAGTACTTC
>TRBJ1-5|TRBD1|NA|TRBV2
CASSGRTGATGTQPQHF
TGTGCCAGCAGTGGACGGACCGGGGCGACAGGGACTCAGCCCCAGCATTTT
>TRBJ2-5|TRBD2|NA|TRBV11-1
CASSLGGTSGREETQYF
TGTGCCAGCAGCTTAGGAGGGACTAGCGGGAGAGAAGAGACCCAGTACTTC
>TRBJ1-1|NA|NA|TRBV7-3
CASSMAGETEAFF
TGTGCCAGCAGCATGGCAGGGGAAACTGAAGCTTTCTTT
>TRBJ1-1|NA|NA|TRBV29-1
CSVDLQGVGNTEAFF
TGCAGCGTAGACTTACAGGGAGTGGGGAACACTGAAGCTTTCTTT
>TRBJ2-7|NA|NA|TRBV6-5
CASSYVAGSEQYF
TGTGCCAGCAGTTATGTCGCAGGAAGCGAGCAGTACTTC
>TRBJ2-5|TRBD1|once|TRBV6-1
CASSRDRGETQYF
TGTGCCAGCAGTAGGGACAGGGGGGAGACCCAGTACTTC
>TRBJ1-1|NA|NA|TRBV7-9
CASSPGNRRTEAFF
TGTGCCAGCAGCCCGGGGAATCGGAGGACTGAAGCTTTCTTT
>TRBJ2-7|TRBD2|NA|TRBV30
CAWSGASGSYEQYF
TGTGCCTGGAGTGGGGCTAGCGGGAGCTACGAGCAGTACTTC
>TRBJ2-1|TRBD1|NA|TRBV11-2
CASSGRTGGSYNEQFF
TGTGCCAGCAGCGGCCGGACAGGGGGCTCCTACAATGAGCAGTTCTTC
>TRBJ2-2|TRBD1|NA|TRBV6-5
CASSRDRVRGGELFF
TGTGCCAGCAGTAGGGACAGGGTCCGGGGCGGGGAGCTGTTTTTT
>TRBJ2-5|NA|NA|TRBV2
CASSELLAQETQYF
TGTGCCAGCAGTGAACTTCTGGCACAAGAGACCCAGTACTTC
>TRBJ2-3|NA|NA|TRBV7-2
CAISSRLTDTQYF
TGTGCCATCAGCTCCAGACTAACAGATACGCAGTATTTT
>TRBJ2-7|NA|NA|TRBV6-1
CASSVQVYSYEQYF
TGTGCCAGCAGTGTCCAGGTCTACTCCTACGAGCAGTACTTC
>TRBJ1-1|NA|NA|TRBV10-3
CAISDLGGRPPMNTEAFF
TGTGCCATCAGTGACCTGGGAGGGAGGCCTCCGATGAACACTGAAGCTTTCTTT
>TRBJ2-1|TRBD2|NA|TRBV12-5
CASGRDPGLAGGYEFF
TGTGCTAGTGGTCGCGATCCGGGACTAGCGGGAGGATACGAATTCTTC
>TRBJ1-3|NA|NA|TRBV11-3
CASSFLAGNTIYF
TGTGCCAGCAGCTTTCTAGCAGGAAACACCATATATTTT
>TRBJ1-1|NA|NA|TRBV5-6
CASSLVGGMNTEAFF
TGTGCCAGCAGCTTGGTCGGGGGGATGAACACTGAAGCTTTCTTT
>TRBJ2-3|NA|NA|TRBV19
CASSISFRANKRTDTQYF
TGTGCCAGTAGTATCTCCTTTCGAGCGAACAAGAGGACAGATACGCAGTATTTT
>TRBJ1-4|NA|NA|TRBV27
CASSTRAINEKLFF
TGTGCCAGCAGTACGAGGGCTATTAATGAAAAACTGTTTTTT
>TRBJ2-2|TRBD2|NA|TRBV5-4
CASSLGLAGGITGELFF
TGTGCCAGCAGCTTGGGACTAGCGGGAGGAATCACCGGGGAGCTGTTTTTT
>TRBJ1-4|NA|NA|TRBV4-1
CASSQVFARGNEKLFF
TGCGCCAGCAGCCAAGTTTTTGCCAGGGGTAATGAAAAACTGTTTTTT
>TRBJ2-1|TRBD1|NA|TRBV7-6
CATGTGLYNEQFF
TGTGCCACAGGGACAGGGCTCTACAATGAGCAGTTCTTC
>TRBJ2-7|NA|NA|TRBV5-1
CASSLATGTYEQYF
TGCGCCAGCAGCTTGGCCACGGGTACCTACGAGCAGTACTTC
>TRBJ2-3|NA|once|TRBV7-9
CASSLGVTDTQYF
TGTGCCAGCAGCTTAGGAGTGACAGATACGCAGTATTTT
>TRBJ2-7|NA|once|TRBV6-5
CASSDYGQTYEQYF
TGTGCCAGCAGTGACTATGGACAGACCTACGAGCAGTACTTC
>TRBJ2-5|TRBD1|NA|TRBV19
CASSTGTGETQYF
TGTGCCAGTAGTACCGGGACAGGGGAGACCCAGTACTTC
>TRBJ2-7|NA|NA|TRBV7-3
CASSPNAGLHYEQYF
TGTGCCAGCAGCCCTAACGCAGGGCTACACTACGAGCAGTACTTC
>TRBJ2-2|TRBD2|NA|TRBV7-3
CASSPSGGTGELFF
TGTGCCAGCAGCCCATCGGGGGGCACCGGGGAGCTGTTTTTT
>TRBJ2-3|TRBD2|NA|TRBV9
CASSPLAGAGTDTQYF
TGTGCCAGCAGCCCACTAGCGGGAGCGGGCACAGATACGCAGTATTTT
>TRBJ2-7|NA|NA|TRBV11-2
CASSSGGGPYEQYF
TGTGCCAGCAGCTCGGGGGGCGGCCCCTACGAGCAGTACTTC